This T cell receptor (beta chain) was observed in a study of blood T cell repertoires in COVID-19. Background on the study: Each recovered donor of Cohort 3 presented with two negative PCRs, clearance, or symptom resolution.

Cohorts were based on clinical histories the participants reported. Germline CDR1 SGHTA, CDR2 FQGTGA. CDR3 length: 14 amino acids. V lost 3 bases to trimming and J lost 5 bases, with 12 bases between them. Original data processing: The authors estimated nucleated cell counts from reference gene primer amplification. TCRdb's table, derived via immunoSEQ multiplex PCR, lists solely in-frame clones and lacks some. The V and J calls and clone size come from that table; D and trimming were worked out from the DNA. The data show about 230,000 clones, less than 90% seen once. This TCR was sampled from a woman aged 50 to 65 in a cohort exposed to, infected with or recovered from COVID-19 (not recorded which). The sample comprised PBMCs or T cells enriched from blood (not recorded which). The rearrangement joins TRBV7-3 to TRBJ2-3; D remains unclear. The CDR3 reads CASSFTPGEDTQYF. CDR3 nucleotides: TGTGCCAGCAGCTTTACCCCAGGTGAAGATACGCAGTATTTT.